Listed below are T cell receptor beta chains from one sample, sequenced in a study of cytomegalovirus exposure and HLA in healthy donors. The method was immunoSEQ multiplex PCR; TCRdb's version includes in-frame clones alone and lacks a portion of them. The sample lists tens of thousands of clones; 78% were seen once. The sequencing sample was made of PBMCs. These TCRs come from a male donor in good health and CMV-seropositive. Each CDR3 is given with its conserved first and last residue. Each record gives: D gene, J gene, V gene, clone size, CDR3 DNA, CDR3 protein. D genes are given only for firm matches. Clone size is not always given. Where it is, it says once, few, many or a class for expanded clones.

D: NA; J: TRBJ2-7; V: TRBV7-8; size: NA; DNA: TGTGCCAGCAGACCCGGTAGATTCTCCTACGAGCAGTACTTC; CDR3: CASRPGRFSYEQYF
D: TRBD2; J: TRBJ2-1; V: TRBV6-1; size: NA; DNA: TGTGCCAGCAGTGACCCCGGGGGGAATCGGAATGAGCAGTTCTTC; CDR3: CASSDPGGNRNEQFF
D: TRBD2; J: TRBJ2-1; V: TRBV28; size: once; DNA: TGTGCCAGCAGTTTCCCGGTAGCGGGAGCCTACAATGAGCAGTTCTTC; CDR3: CASSFPVAGAYNEQFF
D: TRBD2; J: TRBJ2-7; V: TRBV19; size: NA; DNA: TGTGCCAGTAGTGCTAGCGGGGGCCCGTCCTACGAGCAGTACTTC; CDR3: CASSASGGPSYEQYF
D: NA; J: TRBJ2-7; V: TRBV7-6; size: once; DNA: TGTGCCAGCAGCCTGGCAGGTTTCGAGCAGTACTTC; CDR3: CASSLAGFEQYF
D: TRBD1; J: TRBJ1-2; V: TRBV30; size: many; DNA: TGTGCCTGGAGTGGTCCCGGGACAGGGAACTATGGCTACACCTTC; CDR3: CAWSGPGTGNYGYTF
D: NA; J: TRBJ2-5; V: TRBV11-2; size: NA; DNA: TGTGCCAGCAGCTTGGGCACAGAGACCCAGTACTTC; CDR3: CASSLGTETQYF
D: TRBD2; J: TRBJ2-7; V: TRBV18; size: once; DNA: TGTGCCAGCCAGGGACTACGCGAGGCTACGAACGAGCAGTACTTC; CDR3: CASQGLREATNEQYF
D: TRBD1; J: TRBJ2-7; V: TRBV6-5; size: NA; DNA: TGTGCCAGCAGAGCGGACAGGGAATCCTACGAGCAGTACTTC; CDR3: CASRADRESYEQYF
D: NA; J: TRBJ1-4; V: TRBV9; size: NA; DNA: TGTGCCAGCAGCGATGCCCCACTATTTCCAGGGGAAACTAATGAAAAACTGTTTTTT; CDR3: CASSDAPLFPGETNEKLFF
D: NA; J: TRBJ1-1; V: TRBV7-2; size: NA; DNA: TGTGCCAGCAGCTTAGGGCGTACAGGTACTGAAGCTTTCTTT; CDR3: CASSLGRTGTEAFF
D: NA; J: TRBJ1-5; V: TRBV30; size: NA; DNA: TGTGCCTGGAGTCGGGGGGGGTCAGGGGACCAGCCCCAGCATTTT; CDR3: CAWSRGGSGDQPQHF
D: TRBD1; J: TRBJ1-5; V: TRBV28; size: NA; DNA: TGTGCCAGCAGTCCGAGACAGGGGGGACGAAATCAGCCCCAGCATTTT; CDR3: CASSPRQGGRNQPQHF
D: TRBD1; J: TRBJ2-7; V: TRBV7-8; size: NA; DNA: TGTGCCAGCAGCGTGGGGACAGGGGCCGAGCAGTACTTC; CDR3: CASSVGTGAEQYF